This TCR beta chain was profiled in a study of T cells generated in artificial thymic organoids (dated by TCRdb to between 2016 and 2019). With respect to the entire study: The study compared TCR alpha and beta CDR3 repertoires of CD8 single positive T cells derived from in vitro artificial thymic organoids with the repertoires of thymic and peripheral blood naive CD8 T cells. The displayed repertoire sequencing data were described as being representative of three independent experiments. General conclusions and limits of the study: Organoid-derived T cells did not show skewed Valpha or Vbeta usage, which argues against unconventional lineages or clonal expansions being dominant. Organoid-derived CD8 single positive T cells showed physiological TCR clonotype diversity comparable to thymic and blood naive CD8 T cells.

Separate semi-nested PCR amplifications were run for the TCRalpha and TCRbeta libraries, using Advantage 2 and reverse primers located in the TRAC or TRBC constant regions. Between about 3.5 and 550 ng of total RNA was used as input for first-strand cDNA synthesis. TCR cDNA libraries were generated by 5'-RACE using the SMARTer PCR cDNA Synthesis kit, with a poly-dT primer employed for first-strand synthesis. Semi-nested constant-region reverse primers carried 5-nucleotide sample-specific barcodes, and products were cleaned with the Zymo DNA Clean and Concentrator-5 kit. As many as ten barcoded samples were combined into a pool, ligated to Illumina adaptors, and sequenced on an Illumina MiSeq as 2 x 150 bp paired-end reads. Turning to the authors' computational methods: After demultiplexing, reads were aligned using BLAT against a custom library built from IMGT containing every combination of human TRAV, TRAJ, TRBV, TRBD and TRBJ. The best BLAT hits were picked using pslCDnaFilter (-maxAligns=1, -ignoreIntrons), and custom Perl scripts were used to calculate clonotype frequencies. TCRdb trimmed the raw reads at Q25, called clones with MiXCR and kept productive beta chains. CDR3 protein sequences are deduplicated, and each keeps its most common genes and DNA. TCRdb, not the original authors, processed these V and J calls. In all, the sample holds 6,500 to 8,500 distinct CDR3 sequences, and around 25% of those were seen once. The ten largest clones take up approximately 3.3% of the sample.

This clonotype qualifies as medium-sized (0.01 to 0.1%). Its antigen target is currently unknown. No per-base quality is available; no much larger clone lies one base away. CDR1 is given as MGHRA and CDR2 as YSYEKL, both from the germline V gene. The CDR3 sequence holds 17 residues, the cysteine and phenylalanine included. This entry keeps only the CDR3 DNA: 51 bases, framed from base 1. Trimming at the junction amounts to 4 bases on V and 0 bases on J, and the germline ends lie 15 bases apart. Artificial thymic organoids were built by aggregating human HSPCs with MS5 murine stromal cells transduced with human DLL1, cultured at an air-liquid interface. FACS-purified CD34+CD3- hematopoietic stem and progenitor cells depleted of residual T cells were used to seed the organoids. Serum-free RB27 medium, consisting of RPMI 1640 supplemented with B27, FLT3L, IL-7 and ascorbic acid, was used for organoid culture. Prior to RNA extraction, CD3+TCRalphabeta+CD8 single positive T cells from organoids and thymus were isolated by FACS sorting. For each sample, total RNA was purified from about 40,000 to 200,000 sorted cells using the RNeasy Micro kit, and RNA quality was assessed on an Agilent RNA 6000 Nano chip.

Sequenced: naive CD8+ T cells grown in artificial thymic organoids from cord blood stem and progenitor cells. This sample's cell subset or site label indicates: CD3+TCRalphabeta+CD8SP T cells; for blood, CD45RO-CCR7+ naive CD8+ T cells. The clonotype originates from a human donor who gave cord blood stem cells for thymic organoid culture, a cardiac surgery patient who gave postnatal thymus, or a blood donor (not recorded which). The chain couples TRBV4-1 to TRBJ2-2, and perhaps TRBD2 as D gene, on 5 matching bases. Read as DNA, the sequence is TGCGCCAGCAGCCTGGTGGGCGGGCCCCCGAACACCGGGGAGCTGTTTTTT. Its translation reads: CASSLVGGPPNTGELFF.